The sequence of this TCR beta chain was determined in a study of T cell responses to AZD1222 COVID-19 vaccine. The study, taken as a whole, reports: Researchers report vaccine-associated CD4 TCRs spanning spike, with dominance at 160-218 and 743-854.

Generated by immunoSEQ multiplex PCR, the TCRdb table keeps only in-frame clones and is missing some. In the table there are 90,000 to 120,000 clones, about nine tenths of which are singletons. Trimming took 0 bases from V and 5 from J, leaving 16 bases between them. The CDR3 totals 16 residues. Germline V gene data show CDR1 as SGHDN and CDR2 as FVKESK. Turning to this clone: Its antigen is unidentified.

The sample was peripheral blood, taken 28 days after the second AZD1222 dose. This receptor was identified in an adult who received the AZD1222 COVID-19 vaccine. This chain connects TRBV14 to TRBJ2-5; D is uncertain. CDR3 amino acids: CASSQEGKGLRETQYF. The CDR3 region has the DNA TGTGCCAGCAGCCAAGAAGGCAAGGGCTTGAGGGAGACCCAGTACTTC. The full variable domain, with the rest looked up from reference TRBV14 and TRBJ2-5, is EAGVTQFPSHSVIEKGQTVTLRCDPISGHDNLYWYRRVMGKEIKFLLHFVKESKQDESGMPNNRFLAERTGGTYSTLKVQPAELEDSGVYFCASSQEGKGLRETQYFGPGTRLLVL.